What follows is one T cell receptor (beta chain) and its context. These data belong to a study of control samples from healthy donors and cancer patients. After removal of 8 bases from V and 2 bases from J, the junction contained 2 bases not matched to a gene. The CDR3 covers 13 residues. Looked up from germline, CDR1 is LNHDA and CDR2 is SQIVND (reference sequence). Method: immunoSEQ multiplex PCR; TCRdb's copy keeps in-frame clones and lacks some. The sample contains approximately 100,000 clones, about nine tenths of which appear only once. The receptor was derived from a human donor in good health. The donor label of this sample is uncertain. Sequencing input: blood. This rearrangement joins TRBV19 to TRBJ1-5; 8 positions agree with TRBD1. CDR3 coding DNA: TGTGCCAGTGGGGGACAGGGCAATCAGCCCCAGCATTTT. This sequence encodes CASGGQGNQPQHF. Variable domain in full (rest from reference TRBV19 and TRBJ1-5): DGGITQSPKYLFRKEGQNVTLSCEQNLNHDAMYWYRQDPGQGLRLIYYSQIVNDFQKGDIAEGYSVSREKKESFPLTVTSAQKNPTAFYLCASGGQGNQPQHFGDGTRLSIL.